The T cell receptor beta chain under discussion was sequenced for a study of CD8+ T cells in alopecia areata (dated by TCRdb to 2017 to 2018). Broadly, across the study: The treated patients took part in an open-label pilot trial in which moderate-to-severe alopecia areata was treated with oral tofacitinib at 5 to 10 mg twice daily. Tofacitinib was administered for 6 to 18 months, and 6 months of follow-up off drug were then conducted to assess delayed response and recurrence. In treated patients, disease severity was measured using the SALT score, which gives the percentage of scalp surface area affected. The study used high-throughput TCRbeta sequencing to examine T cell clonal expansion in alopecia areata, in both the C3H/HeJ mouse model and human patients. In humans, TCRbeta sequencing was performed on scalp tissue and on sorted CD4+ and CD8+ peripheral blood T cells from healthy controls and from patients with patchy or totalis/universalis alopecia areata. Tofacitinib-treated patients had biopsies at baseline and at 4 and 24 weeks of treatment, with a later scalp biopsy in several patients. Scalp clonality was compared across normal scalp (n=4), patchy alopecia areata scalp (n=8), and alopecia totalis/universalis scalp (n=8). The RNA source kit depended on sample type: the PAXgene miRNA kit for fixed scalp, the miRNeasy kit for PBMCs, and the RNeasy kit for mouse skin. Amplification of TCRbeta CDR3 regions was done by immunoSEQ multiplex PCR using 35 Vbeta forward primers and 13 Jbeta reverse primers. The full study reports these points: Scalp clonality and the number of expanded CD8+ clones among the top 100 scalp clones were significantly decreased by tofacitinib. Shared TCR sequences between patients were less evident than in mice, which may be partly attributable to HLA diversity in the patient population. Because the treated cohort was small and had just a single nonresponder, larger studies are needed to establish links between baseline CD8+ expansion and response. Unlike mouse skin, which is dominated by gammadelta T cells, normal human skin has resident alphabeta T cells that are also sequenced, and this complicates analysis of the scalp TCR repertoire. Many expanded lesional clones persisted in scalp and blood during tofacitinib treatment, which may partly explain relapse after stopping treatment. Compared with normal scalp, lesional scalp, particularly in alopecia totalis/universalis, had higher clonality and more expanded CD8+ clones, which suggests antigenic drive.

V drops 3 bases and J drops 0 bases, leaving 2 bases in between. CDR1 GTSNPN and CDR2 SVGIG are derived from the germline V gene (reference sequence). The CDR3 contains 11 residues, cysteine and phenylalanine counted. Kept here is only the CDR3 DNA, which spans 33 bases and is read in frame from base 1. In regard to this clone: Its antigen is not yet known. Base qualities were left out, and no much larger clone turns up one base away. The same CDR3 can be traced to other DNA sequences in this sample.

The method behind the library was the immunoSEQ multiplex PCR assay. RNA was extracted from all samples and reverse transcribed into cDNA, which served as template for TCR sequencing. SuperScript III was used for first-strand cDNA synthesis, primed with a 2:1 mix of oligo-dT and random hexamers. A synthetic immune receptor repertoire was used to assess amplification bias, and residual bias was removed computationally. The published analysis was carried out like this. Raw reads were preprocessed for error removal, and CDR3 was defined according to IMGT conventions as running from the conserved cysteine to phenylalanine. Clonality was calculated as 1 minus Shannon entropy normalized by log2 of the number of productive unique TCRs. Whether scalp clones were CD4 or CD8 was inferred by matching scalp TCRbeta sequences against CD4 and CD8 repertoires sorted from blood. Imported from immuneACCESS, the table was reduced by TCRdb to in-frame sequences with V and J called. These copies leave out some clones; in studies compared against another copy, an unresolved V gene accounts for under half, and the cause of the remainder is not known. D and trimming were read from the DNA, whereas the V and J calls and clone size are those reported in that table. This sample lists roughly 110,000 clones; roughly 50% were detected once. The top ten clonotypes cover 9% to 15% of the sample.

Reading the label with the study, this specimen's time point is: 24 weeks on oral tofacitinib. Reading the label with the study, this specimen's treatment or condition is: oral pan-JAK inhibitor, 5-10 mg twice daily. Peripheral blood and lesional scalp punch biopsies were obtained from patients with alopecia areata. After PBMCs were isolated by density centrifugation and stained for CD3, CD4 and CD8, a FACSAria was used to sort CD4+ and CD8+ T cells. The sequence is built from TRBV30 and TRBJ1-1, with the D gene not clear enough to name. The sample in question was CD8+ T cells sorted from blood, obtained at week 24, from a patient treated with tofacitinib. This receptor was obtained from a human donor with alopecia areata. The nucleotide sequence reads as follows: TGTGCCTGGAGCGTGAACACTGAAGCTTTCTTT. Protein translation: CAWSVNTEAFF.